The next 22 T cell receptor beta chains were all read from a single sample in a study of persistence of HIV-infected CD4 T cells (dated by TCRdb to 2018 to 2020). What the treatment or condition label conveys for this sample: suppressive antiretroviral therapy. Cells were stimulated with a pool of overlapping HIV-1 Gag 15-mer peptides at about 1 ug per peptide per mL. Memory populations depleted of antigen-responding cells were obtained by sorting nonresponding CD40L-negative CD69-negative CD45RO-high memory CD4+ T cells. TCRbeta repertoires were sequenced from genomic DNA with the immunoSEQ hsTCRB assay version 4 in survey mode. TCRdb re-hosts the immuneACCESS table, in-frame sequences only. Its copies lack some clones; in the studies checked, an unresolved V gene accounts for under half of them, and the cause for the rest is not known. The table for this sample lists just over 35,000 clones; 85% to 90% of them were counted only once. 5.4% of the sample lies in the top ten.

Their antigens are not known. Material: cultured CD4+ T cells from PBMCs, obtained from a patient who received antiretroviral therapy. What this sample's cell subset or site label stands for: CD40L-CD69- CD45RO-high memory CD4 T cells not responding to Gag peptides. Receptors were obtained from an adult with HIV. The donor label of this sample is uncertain.

The chain couples TRBV6-1 to TRBJ1-3; D perhaps matches TRBD1 (5 bases). Trimming pared 1 base from V and 4 bases from J, leaving 17 bases between. The V gene's germline CDR1 is MNHNS and CDR2 SASEGT. CDR3 length: 17 residues. CDR3 in DNA: TGTGCCAGCAGTGAAGAATGGGGCCAACTAACCGGAAACACCATATATTTT. As protein: CASSEEWGQLTGNTIYF.

V gene TRBV7-2 combines with J gene TRBJ2-7; D is perhaps TRBD2 (6 bases). V gave up 1 base and J gave up 2 bases, with 15 bases separating them. The CDR3 runs 16 residues. Per the germline V gene, CDR1 is SGHTA and CDR2 is FQGNSA. This CDR3 reads CASSLGWGVTTYEQYF. The CDR3 DNA reads as TGTGCCAGCAGCTTAGGTTGGGGGGTGACTACCTACGAGCAGTACTTC.

This chain uses TRBV7-8 with TRBJ1-2; D is perhaps TRBD1 (5 bases). CDR1 and CDR2 (germline): SGHVS, FQNEAQ. V was clipped by 5 bases and J by 7 bases, with 11 bases between them. CDR3 length: 12 residues. Written as DNA, the CDR3 is TGTGCCAGCAGCCAGGGAGTAGGTGGCTACACCTTC. This encodes CASSQGVGGYTF.

The J gene is TRBJ1-6, the V gene TRBV7-2; D possibly corresponds to TRBD1 (5 bases). This CDR3 has 17 residues. V lost 4 bases, J lost 7 bases, and 20 bases lay in between. The germline CDR1 and CDR2 sequences are SGHTA and FQGNSA. CDR3 amino acids: CASSSGAAGNANSPLHF. The CDR3 region has the DNA TGTGCCAGCAGCTCCGGGGCGGCGGGGAACGCGAATTCACCCCTCCACTTT.

The chain carries TRBV7-3 and TRBJ1-1, with TRBD1 matching over 7 bases. The CDR3 spans 13 residues. Germline CDR1 reads SGHTA; CDR2 reads FQGTGA. V lost 5 bases, J lost 3 bases, and 3 bases stayed unmatched. The CDR3 nucleotides are TGTGCCAGCAGCGCTCAGGGGGACACTGAAGCTTTCTTT. It translates to CASSAQGDTEAFF. The full variable domain, its missing parts supplied by reference TRBV7-3 and TRBJ1-1, is GAGVSQTPSNKVTEKGKYVELRCDPISGHTALYWYRQSLGQGPEFLIYFQGTGAADDSGLPNDRFFAVRPEGSVSTLKIQRTERGDSAVYLCASSAQGDTEAFFGQGTRLTVV.

This clone was recorded only once. The rearrangement joins TRBV11-1 to TRBJ1-1, with D possibly being TRBD1 (5 bases). V lost 0 bases and J lost 3, with 11 bases in between. This CDR3 has 15 amino acids. Looked up from germline, CDR1 is SGHAT and CDR2 is FQDESV (reference sequence). The CDR3 nucleotides read TGTGCCAGCAGCTTAGCCCCGGGGCGCGACACTGAAGCTTTCTTT. Residues: CASSLAPGRDTEAFF.

This chain uses TRBV5-4 with TRBJ1-2; D gene unclear. Trimming stripped 2 bases from V and 1 base from J, with 9 bases between. The CDR3 runs 14 residues. Germline assignment: CDR1 SGHNT and CDR2 YYREEE (reference sequence). The CDR3 sequence: CASSFISLNYGYTF. CDR3 nucleotide sequence: TGTGCCAGCAGCTTTATCAGCCTTAACTATGGCTACACCTTC.

The chain employs TRBV5-1 and TRBJ2-7; the D gene is possibly TRBD1 (6 bases). CDR1 SGHRS and CDR2 YFSETQ come from the germline V gene. The germline V and J ends were trimmed by 0 bases and 9 bases, with 16 bases remaining between them. The CDR3 spans 14 residues. CDR3 protein: CASSLETGLDVQYF. CDR3 in DNA: TGCGCCAGCAGCTTGGAGACAGGTTTAGATGTGCAGTACTTC.

The chain has TRBV18 and TRBJ1-6; TRBD1 matches at 7 bases. Trimming cost V 3 bases and J 0 bases; bases outside gene matches: 2. Germline assignment: CDR1 KGHSH and CDR2 LQKENI. The length of the CDR3 is 16 residues. The CDR3 sequence is CASSPGQSSYNSPLHF. The CDR3 bases are TGTGCCAGCTCACCGGGACAGAGCTCCTATAATTCACCCCTCCACTTT.

V is TRBV7-9 and J is TRBJ1-5, with D hard to call. CDR1 is SEHNR, CDR2 FQNEAQ, per germline (reference sequence). Trimming cost V 3 bases and J 0 bases, with 6 bases left between them. The CDR3 loop spans 14 amino acids. CDR3 region: CASSFANSNQPQHF. The CDR3 bases are TGTGCCAGCAGCTTTGCGAATAGCAATCAGCCCCAGCATTTT. Complete variable domain (other parts from reference TRBV7-9 and TRBJ1-5): DTGVSQNPRHKITKRGQNVTFRCDPISEHNRLYWYRQTLGQGPEFLTYFQNEAQLEKSRLLSDRFSAERPKGSFSTLEIQRTEQGDSAMYLCASSFANSNQPQHFGDGTRLSIL.

The DNA for the CDR3 is TGTGCCAGCAGTCTTGGGACAGGGAACTACAATGAGCAGTTCTTC. Encoded protein: CASSLGTGNYNEQFF. The chain employs TRBV28 and TRBJ2-1, with 9 positions matching TRBD1. Germline loops: CDR1 MDHEN, CDR2 SYDVKM. The CDR3 contains 15 residues. V trimming: 5 bases; J trimming: 3 bases; junction bases outside the gene matches: 5.

The rearrangement uses TRBV27 and TRBJ1-5; 11 bases line up with TRBD1. CDR1 and CDR2 from the germline V gene are MNHEY and SMNVEV (reference sequence). The ends lost 4 bases at V and 2 bases at J; junction bases unmatched: 10. The CDR3 consists of 18 residues. As DNA, the CDR3 is TGTGCCAGCAGTTCCGGACAGGGGGCTTTGTTTGGCAATCAGCCCCAGCATTTT. This encodes CASSSGQGALFGNQPQHF.

V is TRBV10-1 and J is TRBJ2-2; the match to TRBD1 covers 9 bases. Trimming removed 5 bases from V and 6 bases from J; junction bases left unmatched: 10. Germline V CDR1 and CDR2: WNHNN, SYGVQD (reference sequence). The CDR3 runs 16 residues. In DNA, the CDR3 is TGCGCCAGCAGTCAAAGTCCCGGGACAGGGTCCGGGGAGCTGTTTTTT. It encodes CASSQSPGTGSGELFF.

V is TRBV18 and J is TRBJ2-1; 11 positions match TRBD1. This CDR3 is 15 amino acids long. V was clipped by 5 bases and J by 4 bases; unmatched bases: 4. Germline CDR1 and CDR2: KGHSH and LQKENI. CDR3 nucleotides: TGTGCCAGCTCAACCGGGACAGGGGGTTACAATGAGCAGTTCTTC. Translation gives CASSTGTGGYNEQFF. Using reference TRBV18 and TRBJ2-1 for the parts outside the CDR3, the full variable domain is NAGVMQNPRHLVRRRGQEARLRCSPMKGHSHVYWYRQLPEEGLKFMVYLQKENIIDESGMPKERFSAEFPKEGPSILRIQQVVRGDSAAYFCASSTGTGGYNEQFFGPGTRLTVL.

The table lists this clone with a count of one. The chain is built from TRBV5-1 and TRBJ1-2; no clear D. CDR3 size: 12 residues. The ends were cut back, 0 bases at V and 1 base at J, with 1 base in the middle. Per the germline V gene, CDR1 is SGHRS and CDR2 is YFSETQ. The CDR3 DNA follows: TGCGCCAGCAGCTTGGATAACTATGGCTACACCTTC. It specifies CASSLDNYGYTF.

This chain links TRBV6-2 or TRBV6-3 with TRBJ2-7, with 7 bases aligning to TRBD1. Germline V CDR1 and CDR2: MNHEY, SVGEGT. Trimming at V came to 4 bases and at J to 2 bases, leaving 5 bases not matched to a gene. The CDR3 spans 14 residues. The CDR3 loop is CASSSKTGTYEQYF. CDR3 nucleotide sequence: TGTGCCAGCAGTTCGAAGACAGGGACCTACGAGCAGTACTTC.

The rearrangement joins TRBV5-1 to TRBJ2-4, with 7 bases aligning to TRBD1. Trimming took 4 bases from V and 8 from J; bases not matched to a gene: 12. The CDR3 contains 15 residues. Germline-derived CDR1 and CDR2 are SGHRS and YFSETQ. CDR3 sequence: CASSPGGRGMDIQYF. Here the CDR3 DNA reads TGCGCCAGCAGCCCTGGTGGCAGGGGGATGGACATTCAGTACTTC.

This clone was detected once. The gene calls are TRBV7-2 and TRBJ1-2; 10 positions match TRBD1. Germline V CDR1 and CDR2: SGHTA, FQGNSA. The CDR3 consists of 15 residues. V dropped 5 bases and J dropped 5; count of bases not matched to a gene: 8. CDR3 coding DNA: TGTGCCAGCAGCCCCCAGACAGGGGGCGGTTATGGCTACACCTTC. This codes for CASSPQTGGGYGYTF.

This clone has only one observation. V gene TRBV2 combines with J gene TRBJ2-6, with D unresolved. The V gene lost 7 bases and the J gene lost 0 bases, with 10 bases spanning the gap. CDR3 size: 15 residues. Germline values: CDR1 SNHLY, CDR2 FYNNEI. The chain's CDR3 is CASKSGSSGANVLTF. The CDR3 DNA sequence: TGTGCCAGCAAAAGTGGCTCCTCTGGGGCCAACGTCCTGACTTTC.

V is TRBV9 and J is TRBJ1-1; D remains unclear. This CDR3 has 11 amino acids. Germline V gene data show CDR1 as SGDLS and CDR2 as YYNGEE. The V end lost 4 bases, the J end lost 2 bases, and 3 bases lay between the germline ends. The CDR3: CASSPNTEAFF. DNA for the CDR3: TGTGCCAGCAGCCCCAACACTGAAGCTTTCTTT.

The chain recombines TRBV9 with TRBJ2-2; unclear D gene. CDR1 is SGDLS and CDR2 is YYNGEE in the germline V gene. This CDR3 is built from 14 residues. Trimming removed 3 bases at V and 8 bases at J, with 14 bases between. As DNA, the CDR3 is TGTGCCAGCAGCGCCCCTCATACGGCGGGGGAGCTGTTTTTT. Translating it yields CASSAPHTAGELFF.

The chain has TRBV2 and TRBJ2-3; no clear D gene. Per the germline V gene, CDR1 is SNHLY and CDR2 is FYNNEI. V was cut by 10 bases and J by 10 bases, with 9 bases left in between. The CDR3 length is 9 residues. CDR3 DNA sequence: TGTGCCACTTCTCGAGCGCAGTATTTT. Protein product: CATSRAQYF.